Included here is one T cell receptor beta chain sequence, with context. This sample stems from a study of early T cells in non-severe SARS-CoV-2 infection. cDNA molecules, individually, were tagged with unique molecular identifiers. TCRdb used MiXCR to reprocess the 5' RACE reads, holding one entry per CDR3 protein. This table has about 64,000 distinct CDR3 sequences, roughly 9% appearing once. V dropped 1 base and J dropped 1 base, with 9 bases sitting between them. The CDR3 length is 14 residues. Germline assignment: CDR1 SGHDT and CDR2 YYEEEE. The genes are TRBV5-6 and TRBJ2-7; D call uncertain. Source: whole blood, taken at baseline. The TCR originated in an adult who was a healthcare worker with PCR-confirmed SARS-CoV-2 infection or an uninfected control (not recorded which). The CDR3 spells CASSLRPDSYEQYF. The DNA for the CDR3 is TGTGCCAGCAGCTTGCGGCCAGATTCCTACGAGCAGTACTTC.